The clone carrying this T cell receptor beta chain was counted a few times. This table comes from immunoSEQ multiplex PCR, and its TCRdb copy is limited to in-frame clones, with some not included. Among around 37,000 clones, approximately 89% were seen once, and the ten largest hold roughly 13%. The ends lost 6 bases at V and 10 bases at J; junction bases unmatched: 5. This CDR3 is 12 amino acids long. Germline CDR1 reads SGHTA; CDR2 reads FQGTGA. This sample was taken from a study of regulatory and conventional T cells in RAG deficiency. In addition, the sample was reused for a study of regulatory T cells. In that study: Amplification used 52 TRBV primers and 13 TRBJ primers.

Sequencing was performed on CD8+ T cells sorted from blood. The chain links TRBV7-3 to TRBJ2-2; 7 nucleotides match TRBD2. This TCR was recovered from a human donor in good health. This chain's CDR3 is CASSPSGQELFF. The CDR3 DNA sequence: TGTGCCAGCAGTCCTAGCGGACAGGAGCTGTTTTTT.